This TCR beta chain was recorded in a study of identical twins. Study-wide points: Sequences that were beta out-of-frame showed weaker excess twin sharing. Invariant MAIT and iNKT cells could partly confound zero-insertion analyses. Fewer insertions marked abundant cord blood beta clonotypes; young adult naive trended weakly, memory not at all. The models systematically underestimated how much out-of-frame TCR alpha was shared in monozygotic twins.

TCRdb used MiXCR to reprocess the 5' RACE reads, holding one entry per CDR3 protein. This table holds fewer than 550,000 distinct CDR3 sequences, roughly 15% found once. This clonotype appeared a few times. Its matching antigen is unknown. The V and J ends lost 3 bases and 4 bases respectively, with 9 bases between them. This CDR3 contains 14 residues. CDR1 SGHAT and CDR2 FQNNGV come from the germline V gene. The data were also submitted as part of a second study, on yellow fever vaccine responses in identical twins.

The gene calls are TRBV11-2 and TRBJ2-2; no clear D gene. Sequences were obtained from CD4+ T cells sorted from blood. This TCR was sampled from a woman aged 18 to 35 in good health. In DNA, the CDR3 is TGTGCCAGCAGCTTCGGTCTTAGCACCGGGGAGCTGTTTTTT. Translating it yields CASSFGLSTGELFF. Full variable domain (outside the CDR3, taken from reference TRBV11-2 and TRBJ2-2): EAGVAQSPRYKIIEKRQSVAFWCNPISGHATLYWYQQILGQGPKLLIQFQNNGVVDDSQLPKDRFSAERLKGVDSTLKIQPAKLEDSAVYLCASSFGLSTGELFFGEGSRLTVL.